Following are 11 T cell receptor beta chains from one sample sequenced in a study of blood T cells in healthy people across ages. For the second PCR, which ran for about 6 to 11 cycles, a sample-barcoded 5' primer and a J-beta primer mix were used. TCRdb reprocessed the 5' RACE reads with MiXCR, giving one entry per CDR3 protein. The sample records roughly 410,000 distinct CDR3 sequences, about 49% being singletons. Specimen: blood. All receptors derive from a man aged 55 to 69 in good health.

This clonotype was detected once. At one of its ends the junction is not consistent with the germline gene, which may arise from a read error. V gene TRBV12-3 or TRBV12-4 combines with J gene TRBJ1-1, with 11 bases matching TRBD1. This CDR3 spans 12 amino acids. The CDR3, as DNA: TGTGCCTGCAGGACAGGGGGCGGGAGGGCTTTCTTT. This encodes CACRTGGGRAFF.

The chain has TRBV7-3 and TRBJ2-3; the match to TRBD2 covers 10 bases. Germline-derived CDR1 and CDR2 are SGHTA and FQGTGA. The CDR3 has 15 amino acids. The V segment lost 5 bases and the J segment 1 base; nucleotides outside the gene matches: 3. The CDR3 loop reads CASSTSGRGTDTQYF. The DNA for the CDR3 is TGTGCCAGCAGCACGAGCGGGAGGGGCACAGATACGCAGTATTTT. The full variable domain, rest sourced from reference TRBV7-3 and TRBJ2-3, is GAGVSQTPSNKVTEKGKYVELRCDPISGHTALYWYRQSLGQGPEFLIYFQGTGAADDSGLPNDRFFAVRPEGSVSTLKIQRTERGDSAVYLCASSTSGRGTDTQYFGPGTRLTVL.

This clonotype has more than one count but fewer than ten. The chain couples TRBV11-2 to TRBJ2-1; 8 bases line up with TRBD1. CDR1 is SGHAT and CDR2 is FQNNGV in the germline V gene. With V trimmed by 5 bases and J by 6 bases, 9 bases remained unmatched. There are 15 residues in the CDR3. CDR3 sequence: CASSLTGDRSNEQFF. CDR3 DNA: TGTGCCAGCAGCCTGACAGGGGACCGGAGCAATGAGCAGTTCTTC.

V gene TRBV6-5 combines with J gene TRBJ2-7; possibly TRBD2 for D (5 bases). Germline values: CDR1 MNHEY, CDR2 SVGAGI. The length of the CDR3 is 15 residues. V was shortened by 0 bases and J by 3 bases, with 12 bases between the two germline ends. CDR3 bases: TGTGCCAGCAGTTACTCGACCGGAGAGGGCTACGAGCAGTACTTC. Translating it yields CASSYSTGEGYEQYF.

V gene TRBV7-2 combines with J gene TRBJ2-5; TRBD2 agrees at 15 bases. CDR3 length: 20 amino acids. The germline CDR1 and CDR2 sequences are SGHTA and FQGNSA. V shed 5 bases, J shed 11 bases, and the junction held 24 bases outside the gene matches. CDR3 loop: CASSGPPGQGTSGRLYEQYF. The CDR3 DNA sequence: TGTGCCAGCAGCGGGCCACCGGGACAGGGGACTAGCGGGAGGTTGTATGAGCAGTACTTC. Full variable domain (remainder filled in from reference TRBV7-2 and TRBJ2-5): GAGVSQSPSNKVTEKGKDVELRCDPISGHTALYWYRQSLGQGLEFLIYFQGNSAPDKSGLPSDRFSAERTGGSVSTLTIQRTQQEDSAVYLCASSGPPGQGTSGRLYEQYFGPGTRLLVL.

V is TRBV27 and J is TRBJ2-1; TRBD2 aligns across 7 bases. The CDR3 has 17 amino acids. Germline trimming cut 5 bases from V and 12 bases from J; bases unmatched to any gene: 22. CDR1 MNHEY and CDR2 SMNVEV come from the germline V gene (reference sequence). The CDR3 reads CASSTTSVGLGSYGQFF. CDR3 DNA sequence: TGTGCCAGCAGTACCACTAGCGTCGGTCTAGGTTCCTATGGGCAGTTCTTC.

The genes are TRBV20-1 and TRBJ2-7, with unresolved D. CDR1 DFQATT and CDR2 SNEGSKA come from the germline V gene (reference sequence). Trimming removed 3 bases at V and 1 base at J, with 13 bases between. The CDR3 runs 14 residues. The CDR3 sequence is CSASPGTLSYEQYF. In DNA, the CDR3 is TGCAGTGCTAGCCCCGGAACCCTTTCCTACGAGCAGTACTTC.

This clonotype was observed a handful of times. V usage is TRBV4-3 and J usage is TRBJ1-2; 9 nucleotides agree with TRBD1. The V gene's germline CDR1 is LGHNA and CDR2 YSLEER. This CDR3 is 14 amino acids long. The V and J ends lost 8 bases and 6 bases, in that order; junction bases with no gene match: 10. DNA for the CDR3: TGCGCCAGCCCGCCACCGCGACAGGGGGATGGCTACACCTTC. It translates to CASPPPRQGDGYTF.

This chain joins TRBV15 and TRBJ2-7; 7 bases fit TRBD1. Germline CDR1 LNHNV, CDR2 YYDKDF (reference sequence). This CDR3 region has 16 residues. J gave up 2 bases and V 3 bases, and 10 bases lay outside the gene matches. The CDR3 DNA reads as TGTGCCACCAGCAGGGGACCGACAGGGACGCCCTACGAGCAGTACTTC. This codes for CATSRGPTGTPYEQYF.

The rearrangement uses TRBV18 and TRBJ1-1; 11 nucleotides line up with TRBD1. Looked up from germline, CDR1 is KGHSH and CDR2 is LQKENI. V gave up 4 bases and J gave up 4 bases; unmatched junction bases: 8. CDR3 size: 16 residues. CDR3 loop: CASSLGPGTGGTEAFF. The CDR3 DNA reads TGTGCCAGCTCACTAGGACCCGGGACAGGGGGCACTGAAGCTTTCTTT. The variable domain in full, with the rest retrieved from reference TRBV18 and TRBJ1-1, is NAGVMQNPRHLVRRRGQEARLRCSPMKGHSHVYWYRQLPEEGLKFMVYLQKENIIDESGMPKERFSAEFPKEGPSILRIQQVVRGDSAAYFCASSLGPGTGGTEAFFGQGTRLTVV.

The genes are TRBV28 and TRBJ1-6, with D unclear. V dropped 7 bases and J dropped 10 bases, with 11 bases sitting between them. This CDR3 is built from 12 residues. The germline CDR1 and CDR2 sequences are MDHEN and SYDVKM. DNA of the CDR3: TGTGCCAGCACCCAGCTTGGCTCACCCCTCCACTTT. Amino acid sequence: CASTQLGSPLHF.